This is a list of T cell receptor beta chains from one sample in a study of lymphopenia after photon versus proton radiotherapy. TCRdb's copy holds only in-frame clones and misses some; the assay was immunoSEQ multiplex PCR. The table lists about 70,000 clones, about 87% of them singletons. The starting material was peripheral blood, obtained from a patient treated with proton-based radiotherapy. The source of these receptors is a man older than 75 with esophageal cancer. CDR3s include the opening cysteine and the closing phenylalanine or tryptophan. A D gene is named only where the DNA matches it firmly. The size of a clone is reported for some rows only, either as once, few or many, or as a class for expanded clones.

j_gene,d_gene,abundance,v_gene,CDR3aa,CDR3nt
TRBJ1-2,-,-,TRBV7-9,CASSPQDNYGYTF,TGTGCCAGCAGCCCACAGGATAACTATGGCTACACCTTC
TRBJ1-6,-,-,TRBV4-1,CASSQGQWLNSPLHF,TGCGCCAGCAGCCAAGGGCAGTGGTTGAATTCACCCCTCCACTTT
TRBJ1-1,-,-,TRBV19,CASSMRQTDTEAFF,TGTGCCAGTAGTATGCGGCAGACCGACACTGAAGCTTTCTTT
TRBJ2-1,-,-,TRBV5-3,CARSLSGTRIDQFF,TGTGCCAGAAGCTTATCCGGGACGAGGATTGATCAGTTCTTC
TRBJ1-5,-,once,TRBV11-2,CASSLGQNQPQHF,TGTGCCAGCAGCTTAGGACAGAATCAGCCCCAGCATTTT
TRBJ1-5,-,-,TRBV4-3,CASSQELGQPQHF,TGCGCCAGCAGCCAAGAGCTTGGTCAGCCCCAGCATTTT
TRBJ2-7,-,-,TRBV4-3,CASSRTIRDSYEQYF,TGCGCCAGCAGCCGAACCATCAGGGACTCCTACGAGCAGTACTTC
TRBJ2-5,-,-,TRBV7-6,CASSLGQIQETQYF,TGTGCCAGCAGCTTGGGACAAATTCAAGAGACCCAGTACTTC
TRBJ1-5,-,-,TRBV10-3,CAISESAGNSNQPQHF,TGTGCCATCAGTGAGTCTGCAGGCAATAGCAATCAGCCCCAGCATTTT
TRBJ2-3,-,-,TRBV5-1,CASSLGAATDTQYF,TGCGCCAGCAGCTTGGGGGCAGCCACAGATACGCAGTATTTT
TRBJ2-7,TRBD2,-,TRBV7-9,CASSLVTSGSYEQYF,TGTGCCAGCAGCTTGGTGACTAGCGGGTCCTACGAGCAGTACTTC
TRBJ2-5,-,once,TRBV27,CASSSKTDPGQYF,TGTGCCAGCAGTTCCAAGACAGACCCTGGGCAGTACTTC
TRBJ1-4,-,-,TRBV29-1,CSVARGMGEKLFF,TGCAGCGTGGCCAGGGGCATGGGTGAAAAACTGTTTTTT
TRBJ2-7,TRBD1,-,TRBV6-5,CASSYGWTGTYEQYF,TGTGCCAGCAGTTACGGTTGGACAGGAACCTACGAGCAGTACTTC
TRBJ1-1,TRBD1,-,TRBV7-3,CASSFSPGTGAFF,TGTGCCAGCAGCTTTTCTCCGGGGACAGGGGCTTTCTTT
TRBJ2-1,-,-,TRBV6-6,CASSYVQGSYNEQFF,TGTGCCAGCAGTTACGTACAGGGATCCTACAATGAGCAGTTCTTC
TRBJ1-5,-,-,TRBV30,CAWSPGLGDQPQHF,TGTGCCTGGAGTCCCGGGTTAGGAGATCAGCCCCAGCATTTT
TRBJ2-7,-,-,TRBV2,CASSLPISYEQYF,TGTGCCAGCAGCCTTCCTATCTCCTACGAGCAGTACTTC
TRBJ1-5,-,-,TRBV2,CASSMGSSNQPQHF,TGTGCCAGCAGTATGGGCAGTAGCAATCAGCCCCAGCATTTT
TRBJ2-7,-,few,TRBV13,CASSLASYEQYF,TGTGCCAGCAGCCTGGCATCCTACGAGCAGTACTTC
TRBJ2-2,TRBD2,-,TRBV7-2,CASSGRGGGNTGELFF,TGTGCCAGCAGCGGTCGCGGGGGAGGGAACACCGGGGAGCTGTTTTTT
TRBJ2-3,-,once,TRBV21-1,CASSNEGKGDTQYF,TGTGCCAGCAGCAATGAGGGTAAGGGAGATACGCAGTATTTT
TRBJ2-3,TRBD2,-,TRBV30,CAWSVGARGGTQYF,TGTGCCTGGAGTGTAGGGGCCCGGGGGGGTACGCAGTATTTT
TRBJ2-5,-,-,TRBV18,CASSPIKDTYQETQYF,TGTGCCAGCTCACCTATTAAAGACACGTACCAAGAGACCCAGTACTTC
TRBJ2-3,-,-,TRBV11-2,CASSTLQGLDTQYF,TGTGCCAGCAGCACCTTACAGGGATTAGATACGCAGTATTTT
TRBJ1-1,-,few,TRBV6-5,CATLGGTEAFF,TGTGCCACTTTAGGCGGCACTGAAGCTTTCTTT
TRBJ1-1,-,-,TRBV19,CASSPNPGMRNTEAFF,TGTGCCAGTAGTCCTAACCCCGGGATGCGGAACACTGAAGCTTTCTTT
TRBJ1-5,-,-,TRBV19,CASSIQGREQPQHF,TGTGCCAGTAGTATACAGGGTCGAGAACAGCCCCAGCATTTT
TRBJ2-7,-,-,TRBV2,CASSENRDTGEQYF,TGTGCCAGCAGTGAGAACAGGGATACCGGCGAGCAGTACTTC
TRBJ1-1,TRBD1,-,TRBV27,CASRSGQFLLMNTEAFF,TGTGCCAGCAGGTCGGGACAGTTCCTCCTCATGAACACTGAAGCTTTCTTT
TRBJ2-7,-,-,TRBV21-1,CASSKSGFDGYEQYF,TGTGCCAGCAGCAAGTCAGGGTTCGACGGCTACGAGCAGTACTTC
TRBJ2-7,TRBD1,-,TRBV2,CASTYSQGALGEQYF,TGTGCCAGCACCTATTCTCAGGGGGCGCTGGGCGAGCAGTACTTC
TRBJ1-2,-,-,TRBV27,CASSSDLVARRGYTF,TGTGCCAGCAGTTCCGATCTTGTTGCGAGACGTGGCTACACCTTC
TRBJ1-6,TRBD1,few,TRBV5-1,CASSVDRAANSPLHF,TGCGCCAGCAGCGTTGACAGGGCAGCTAATTCACCCCTCCACTTT
TRBJ2-3,-,-,TRBV29-1,CSVGAGNTDTQYF,TGCAGCGTTGGGGCCGGAAACACAGATACGCAGTATTTT
TRBJ1-4,-,few,TRBV5-5,CASTLGGGGGEKLFF,TGTGCCAGCACCCTTGGGGGGGGAGGCGGTGAAAAACTGTTTTTT
TRBJ1-1,-,-,TRBV6-5,CASRGRVEDTEAFF,TGTGCCAGCAGAGGTAGGGTGGAGGACACTGAAGCCTTCTTT
TRBJ2-1,-,-,TRBV5-1,CASSFRDTYNEQFF,TGCGCCAGCAGCTTTCGGGACACCTACAATGAGCAGTTCTTC
TRBJ1-1,-,-,TRBV6-5,CASSYSRQGLHTEAFF,TGTGCCAGCAGTTACTCCCGGCAGGGTCTTCACACTGAAGCTTTCTTT
TRBJ1-1,-,once,TRBV7-9,CASSPRGEESTEAFF,TGTGCCAGCAGCCCTAGGGGGGAGGAAAGCACTGAAGCTTTCTTT
TRBJ2-7,-,-,TRBV6-1,CASSEAGRGFSGSYEQYF,TGTGCCAGCAGTGAAGCGGGCAGGGGATTCAGTGGCTCCTACGAGCAGTACTTC
TRBJ1-2,-,-,TRBV25-1,CASRQAQVIRGGYTF,TGTGCCAGTAGACAGGCGCAAGTCATCCGGGGTGGCTACACCTTC
TRBJ2-3,-,-,TRBV7-8,CASSLSWGPAARDTQYF,TGTGCCAGCAGCTTATCCTGGGGACCGGCCGCACGGGATACGCAGTATTTT
TRBJ1-1,-,-,TRBV5-6,CASSLEGPAFF,TGTGCCAGCAGCTTGGAAGGGCCGGCTTTCTTT
TRBJ2-1,TRBD2,-,TRBV7-2,CASSLFRLAGNNEQFF,TGTGCCAGCAGCTTATTTCGACTAGCGGGAAACAATGAGCAGTTCTTC
TRBJ2-7,-,once,TRBV27,CASSADRGSYEQYF,TGTGCCAGCAGTGCTGACCGGGGCTCCTACGAGCAGTACTTC